These 32 T cell receptor beta chains share one sample of origin, sequenced in a study of graft-versus-host responses after intestinal transplantation. Profiling relied on immunoSEQ multiplex PCR, and the TCRdb table lists in-frame clones only, not all of them. This table holds 40,000 or so clones, 75% to 90% found once. The specimen comprised PBMCs, sampled about 160 weeks after transplant. The receptors were gathered from a human patient who received an intestinal transplant, so some T cells may come from the graft donor.

As concerns this clone: Other DNA sequences in the same sample also yield this CDR3. V gene TRBV5-6 combines with J gene TRBJ1-4; maybe TRBD1 (5 bases). CDR3 length: 15 residues. CDR1 is SGHDT, CDR2 YYEEEE, per germline. V was cut by 3 bases and J by 2 bases, with 11 bases left in between. Here the CDR3 DNA reads TGTGCCAGCAGCTCATTGGGACGGACTAATGAAAAACTGTTTTTT. Its translation: CASSSLGRTNEKLFF.

The chain has TRBV19 and TRBJ1-1; 7 bases map to TRBD1. Germline V gene data show CDR1 as LNHDA and CDR2 as SQIVND (reference sequence). J gave up 0 bases and V 5 bases, and 6 bases lay outside the gene matches. The CDR3 is made up of 15 amino acids. Written as DNA, the CDR3 is TGTGCCAGTAGTCCCTCGACAGGGATGAACACTGAAGCTTTCTTT. Protein sequence: CASSPSTGMNTEAFF.

The rearrangement uses TRBV19 and TRBJ1-4; D perhaps matches TRBD1 (6 bases). V shed 5 bases and J shed 8 bases, with 18 bases lying between them. The CDR3 is 15 residues long. Germline assignment: CDR1 LNHDA and CDR2 SQIVND (reference sequence). CDR3 protein: CASSSYRAPVEKLFF. For the CDR3, the DNA is TGTGCCAGTAGTTCATACAGGGCCCCCGTAGAAAAACTGTTTTTT.

The chain carries TRBV2 and TRBJ2-1; 8 bases match TRBD1. Germline values: CDR1 SNHLY, CDR2 FYNNEI. Unmatched junction bases numbered 5, after V lost 5 bases and J lost 2 bases. The CDR3 length is 15 residues. CDR3 sequence: CASSPTGGAYNEQFF. The CDR3 nucleotides are TGTGCCAGCAGTCCAACAGGGGGAGCCTACAATGAGCAGTTCTTC.

The rearrangement uses TRBV28 and TRBJ1-1; possibly TRBD1 for D (5 bases). CDR1 and CDR2 from the germline V gene are MDHEN and SYDVKM. This CDR3 spans 12 amino acids. V was clipped by 9 bases and J by 7 bases, with 15 bases between them. This CDR3 reads CASRSETDEAFF. As DNA, the CDR3 is TGTGCCAGTAGATCGGAGACAGATGAAGCTTTCTTT.

The rearrangement uses TRBV6-1 and TRBJ2-1; D unclear. The CDR3 spans 13 residues. V shed 6 bases and J shed 10 bases, with 16 bases lying between them. Germline values: CDR1 MNHNS, CDR2 SASEGT. CDR3 sequence (DNA): TGTGCCAGCAGCTCCGGGCCCCGCCAGGAGCAGTTCTTC. Translation gives CASSSGPRQEQFF.

V gene TRBV4-2 combines with J gene TRBJ2-7; D tentatively fits TRBD1 or TRBD2 (5 bases each). This CDR3 contains 15 residues. Trimming stripped 0 bases from V and 0 bases from J, with 9 bases between. CDR1 is LGHNA and CDR2 is YNFKEQ in the germline V gene. CDR3 in amino acids: CASSQEGTGSYEQYF. The CDR3 DNA reads as TGTGCCAGCAGCCAAGAGGGGACGGGCTCCTACGAGCAGTACTTC.

Concerning this clone itself: Its ends do not fully match the called genes, so a read error is possible. J is TRBJ2-3 and V is TRBV28, with 14 bases fitting TRBD2. Per the germline V gene, CDR1 is MDHEN and CDR2 is SYDVKM. There are 18 residues in the CDR3. CDR3 in amino acids: CVSSLRTSGGSFTDTQYF. The CDR3 bases are TGTGTCAGCAGTTTGCGGACTAGCGGGGGGTCTTTCACAGATACGCAGTATTTT.

This chain uses TRBV6-1 with TRBJ1-2, with TRBD1 matching 7 bases. The trim removed 3 bases at V and 0 bases at J, leaving 7 bases unmatched. The CDR3 has 16 amino acids. Germline CDR1 reads MNHNS; CDR2 reads SASEGT. CDR3 in DNA: TGTGCCAGCAGTGATTCCGGGACAGCCTCTAACTATGGCTACACCTTC. Amino acid sequence: CASSDSGTASNYGYTF.

V gene TRBV5-1 combines with J gene TRBJ2-7; D might be TRBD1 or TRBD2, each matching 5 bases. The CDR3 runs to 14 residues. Germline-derived CDR1 and CDR2 are SGHRS and YFSETQ. The V end lost 4 bases, the J end lost 2 bases, and 13 bases lay between the germline ends. As DNA, the CDR3 is TGCGCCAGCAGCGCGTACGGGACGACCTACGAGCAGTACTTC. Protein product: CASSAYGTTYEQYF.

The CDR3 DNA follows: TGTGCCAGCAGCCGCCAGGCCAAGCGCGAGCAGTACTTC. Translation: CASSRQAKREQYF. The chain joins TRBV21-1 to TRBJ2-7. TRBV21-1 is a known pseudogene. The CDR3 loop spans 13 amino acids.

This chain connects TRBV27 to TRBJ2-3, with 7 nucleotides matching TRBD2. The CDR3 spans 13 residues. J was trimmed by 5 bases and V by 1 base; bases with no gene match: 0. Germline V gene lookup returns CDR1 MNHEY and CDR2 SMNVEV (reference sequence). CDR3 nucleotide sequence: TGTGCCAGCAGTTTATGGGAGGGAGATACGCAGTATTTT. It encodes CASSLWEGDTQYF.

The V gene is TRBV29-1, the J gene TRBJ2-1; D not certain. CDR1 and CDR2 from the germline V gene are SQVTM and ANQGSEA. V was shortened by 0 bases and J by 12 bases, with 12 bases between the two germline ends. CDR3 size: 12 residues. In DNA form, the CDR3 reads TGCAGCGTTGAAGATGGGCCCGATCTGCAGTTCTTC. Translated: CSVEDGPDLQFF.

This sequence joins TRBV10-3 and TRBJ2-1; weak D call: TRBD1 (6 bases). V lost 8 bases and J 5 bases, leaving 13 bases between the germline ends. This CDR3 is built from 13 residues. CDR1 and CDR2 (germline): ENHRY, SYGVKD. CDR3 in amino acids: CAIGRQVHNEQFF. The CDR3, as DNA: TGTGCCATCGGGAGACAGGTTCACAATGAGCAGTTCTTC.

The genes are TRBV5-1 and TRBJ2-5; 15 nucleotides match TRBD2. The germline V gene has CDR1 SGHRS and CDR2 YFSETQ. The CDR3 extends over 14 amino acids. Germline trimming cut 4 bases from V and 7 bases from J; bases unmatched to any gene: 2. The CDR3 DNA reads TGCGCCAGCAGCCGGACTAGCGGGGGGGGGACCCAGTACTTC. Amino acid sequence: CASSRTSGGGTQYF.

This chain joins TRBV19 and TRBJ2-1; D is possibly TRBD2 (5 bases). This CDR3 region has 16 residues. V lost 6 bases and J 0 bases, leaving 15 bases between the germline ends. Per the germline V gene, CDR1 is LNHDA and CDR2 is SQIVND (reference sequence). CDR3 amino acids: CASRAGLPSSYNEQFF. The DNA of the CDR3 is TGTGCCAGTAGGGCCGGACTCCCGAGCTCCTACAATGAGCAGTTCTTC.

V gene TRBV10-1 combines with J gene TRBJ2-7, with 11 nucleotides matching TRBD1. CDR1 and CDR2 (germline): WNHNN, SYGVQD (reference sequence). This CDR3 has 14 amino acids. V dropped 6 bases and J dropped 3; count of bases not matched to a gene: 4. The CDR3 sequence is CASSGTGGIYEQYF. CDR3 in DNA: TGCGCCAGCAGCGGGACAGGGGGAATCTACGAGCAGTACTTC.

The chain joins TRBV7-9 to TRBJ2-1; either TRBD1 or TRBD2 may supply D (6 bases each). Trimming took off 3 bases at V and 10 bases at J, with 16 bases between the two ends. The CDR3 covers 14 residues. Germline CDR1 reads SEHNR; CDR2 reads FQNEAQ (reference sequence). The CDR3 region is CASSLDLTGREQFF. DNA of the CDR3: TGTGCCAGCAGCTTGGACCTTACAGGGAGGGAGCAGTTCTTC.

This clone turned up a few times. The chain couples TRBV20-1 to TRBJ1-1, with 9 bases lining up with TRBD1. Per the germline V gene, CDR1 is DFQATT and CDR2 is SNEGSKA (reference sequence). J was trimmed by 11 bases and V by 6 bases; bases with no gene match: 7. The CDR3 totals 11 residues. For the CDR3, the DNA is TGCAGTGCCCCCAGGACAGGGGAGGCTTTCTTT. Residues: CSAPRTGEAFF.

This chain joins TRBV10-2 and TRBJ1-1; D is unresolved. This CDR3 region has 11 residues. Trimming took off 7 bases at V and 2 bases at J, with 5 bases between the two ends. Germline CDR1 WSHSY, CDR2 SAAADI. Here the CDR3 DNA reads TGCGCCAGCACCATAAACACTGAAGCTTTCTTT. Residues: CASTINTEAFF.

The chain couples TRBV9 to TRBJ2-7; D gene uncertain. The germline CDR1 and CDR2 sequences are SGDLS and YYNGEE. V lost 4 bases and J lost 5, with 10 bases in between. The CDR3 is made up of 12 amino acids. CDR3 sequence: CASSLGDDEQYF. The CDR3 nucleotides are TGTGCCAGCAGCCTTGGAGACGACGAGCAGTACTTC.

The sample holds one count of this clone. The chain has TRBV5-1 and TRBJ2-7; 9 nucleotides align to TRBD2. Germline V gene lookup returns CDR1 SGHRS and CDR2 YFSETQ. The CDR3 length is 16 residues. The junction had 7 bases not matched to a gene; V was cut back by 0 bases and J by 3 bases. The CDR3 is CASSLGLAGPHYEQYF. DNA of the CDR3: TGCGCCAGCAGCTTGGGGCTAGCGGGGCCCCACTACGAGCAGTACTTC. The entire variable domain, with the rest obtained from reference TRBV5-1 and TRBJ2-7, is as follows: KAGVTQTPRYLIKTRGQQVTLSCSPISGHRSVSWYQQTPGQGLQFLFEYFSETQRNKGNFPGRFSGRQFSNSRSEMNVSTLELGDSALYLCASSLGLAGPHYEQYFGPGTRLTVT.

This chain connects TRBV5-5 to TRBJ2-7; D possibly corresponds to TRBD2 (6 bases). Germline CDR1 is SGHKS and CDR2 is YYEKEE (reference sequence). The length of the CDR3 is 14 residues. V was pared by 0 bases and J by 4 bases, with 11 bases between. CDR3 sequence (DNA): TGTGCCAGCAGCTTGGGGAGGGGTAGATACGAGCAGTACTTC. Its protein is CASSLGRGRYEQYF.

The rearrangement uses TRBV4-2 and TRBJ1-5; a weak D match, TRBD1 (6 bases). Germline V gene lookup returns CDR1 LGHNA and CDR2 YNFKEQ. Trimming shortened V by 1 base and J by 3 bases, and 10 bases separated the two germline ends. This CDR3 region has 15 residues. CDR3 nucleotides: TGTGCCAGCAGCCAAGGACAGGCTATCAATCAGCCCCAGCATTTT. Translation gives CASSQGQAINQPQHF.

This clone has only one observation. V gene TRBV6-1 combines with J gene TRBJ1-5, with 8 bases lining up with TRBD1. The CDR3 loop spans 14 amino acids. The V segment lost 4 bases and the J segment 7 bases; nucleotides outside the gene matches: 6. The germline gives CDR1 MNHNS, CDR2 SASEGT. CDR3 nucleotide sequence: TGTGCCAGCAGTGCCCAGGGGGCTATGCAGCCCCAGCATTTT. Its translation is CASSAQGAMQPQHF.

The table lists this clone with a count of one. The rearrangement uses TRBV5-4 and TRBJ1-2; weak D call: TRBD1 (6 bases). This CDR3 region has 15 residues. Trimming removed 0 bases at V and 2 bases at J, with 11 bases between. Germline V lookup: CDR1 SGHNT, CDR2 YYREEE (reference sequence). The CDR3 reads CASSLETGANYGYTF. For the CDR3, the DNA is TGTGCCAGCAGCTTGGAAACGGGGGCCAACTATGGCTACACCTTC.

This sequence joins TRBV5-5 and TRBJ2-7; D could derive from TRBD1 or TRBD2 (5 bases each). The CDR3 has 12 residues. V was cut by 0 bases and J by 6 bases, with 7 bases left in between. CDR1 SGHKS and CDR2 YYEKEE come from the germline V gene (reference sequence). CDR3 loop: CASSLEGSEQYF. CDR3 coding DNA: TGTGCCAGCAGCTTGGAGGGGAGCGAGCAGTACTTC. Full variable domain (missing parts from reference TRBV5-5 and TRBJ2-7): DAGVTQSPTHLIKTRGQQVTLRCSPISGHKSVSWYQQVLGQGPQFIFQYYEKEERGRGNFPDRFSARQFPNYSSELNVNALLLGDSALYLCASSLEGSEQYFGPGTRLTVT.

This clone turned up a few times. This sequence joins TRBV29-1 and TRBJ2-7; 7 nucleotides agree with TRBD2. The germline CDR1 and CDR2 sequences are SQVTM and ANQGSEA. This CDR3 comprises 14 residues. V lost 4 bases to trimming and J lost 4 bases; unmatched junction nucleotides: 10. The DNA for the CDR3 is TGCAGCGTTGTTGGAATAGCGGGCCCTTACGAGCAGTACTTC. This encodes CSVVGIAGPYEQYF.

The chain carries TRBV7-2 and TRBJ2-7; weak D call: TRBD1 (7 bases). This CDR3 contains 17 residues. Deletions cut 3 bases from V and 0 bases from J, with 18 bases between. The germline CDR1 and CDR2 sequences are SGHTA and FQGNSA. This CDR3 reads CASSFRQGGVISYEQYF. The CDR3 region has the DNA TGTGCCAGCAGCTTCCGCCAGGGGGGAGTCATCTCCTACGAGCAGTACTTC.

The J gene is TRBJ1-2, the V gene TRBV19; 8 bases map to TRBD1. Germline assignment: CDR1 LNHDA and CDR2 SQIVND (reference sequence). The CDR3 loop spans 15 amino acids. The J segment lost 2 bases and the V segment lost 3 bases, leaving 5 bases of the junction unmatched. CDR3 nucleotide sequence: TGTGCCAGTAGTATTACTGCAGGGGGCAACTATGGCTACACCTTC. Translation: CASSITAGGNYGYTF.

The chain is built from TRBV7-3 and TRBJ2-7; 9 nucleotides line up with TRBD2. Germline-derived CDR1 and CDR2 are SGHTA and FQGTGA. This CDR3 has 16 residues. J lost 6 bases, V lost 5 bases, and 14 bases had no gene match. CDR3: CASSRETIAGATEQYF. The CDR3, as DNA: TGTGCCAGCAGCAGAGAGACTATAGCGGGAGCGACCGAGCAGTACTTC.

This sequence joins TRBV7-2 and TRBJ2-2; unclear D gene. This CDR3 is built from 14 residues. V was trimmed by 3 bases and J by 6 bases, leaving 11 bases between them. Germline CDR1 SGHTA, CDR2 FQGNSA. Written as DNA, the CDR3 is TGTGCCAGCAGCTTTGGTGGAGCGCCCGGGGAGCTGTTTTTT. This codes for CASSFGGAPGELFF.